These 19 T cell receptor beta chains were all obtained from the same sample, sequenced in a study of early T cells in non-severe SARS-CoV-2 infection. TCRdb ran MiXCR on the 5' RACE reads and lists one entry per CDR3 protein. The sample includes more than 20,000 distinct CDR3 sequences, roughly 6% seen only once; the top ten take approximately 2.5%. Sequencing used whole blood. The receptor set was obtained from an adult who was a healthcare worker with PCR-confirmed SARS-CoV-2 infection or an uninfected control (not recorded which).

The chain has TRBV7-6 and TRBJ2-1, with D possibly being TRBD2 (6 bases). Germline assignment: CDR1 SGHVS and CDR2 FNYEAQ. Trimming shortened V by 5 bases and J by 7 bases, and 12 bases separated the two germline ends. There are 13 residues in the CDR3. This CDR3 is CASSQWEDNEQFF. The CDR3 nucleotides read TGTGCCAGCAGCCAGTGGGAGGATAATGAGCAGTTCTTC.

This clonotype was detected only a few times. This chain connects TRBV2 to TRBJ2-1, with D perhaps given as TRBD1 or TRBD2 (5 bases each). Trimming took off 11 bases at V and 0 bases at J, with 14 bases between the two ends. Germline assignment: CDR1 SNHLY and CDR2 FYNNEI. There are 14 residues in the CDR3. In DNA form, the CDR3 reads TGTGCCCCTAGGGGCGGAGGCTCCTACAATGAGCAGTTCTTC. It yields the protein CAPRGGGSYNEQFF.

The chain links TRBV2 to TRBJ2-3, with a possible D match to TRBD2 (5 bases). The CDR3 extends over 14 amino acids. The V and J ends lost 8 bases and 3 bases respectively, with 15 bases between them. Germline CDR1 is SNHLY and CDR2 is FYNNEI. CDR3 region: CASGGVATTDTQYF. DNA of the CDR3: TGTGCCAGCGGAGGTGTAGCGACGACAGATACGCAGTATTTT. The full variable domain, with the rest looked up from reference TRBV2 and TRBJ2-3, is EPEVTQTPSHQVTQMGQEVILRCVPISNHLYFYWYRQILGQKVEFLVSFYNNEISEKSEIFDDQFSVERPDGSNFTLKIRSTKLEDSAMYFCASGGVATTDTQYFGPGTRLTVL.

This clonotype was counted ten times or more. Written as DNA, the CDR3 is TGTGCCAGCAGCGGGGGGAATTACAATGAGCAGTTCTTC. Amino acids: CASSGGNYNEQFF. V usage is TRBV6-2 or TRBV6-3 and J usage is TRBJ2-1; 7 nucleotides line up with TRBD2. After removal of 6 bases from V and 4 bases from J, the junction contained 3 bases not matched to a gene. The V gene's germline CDR1 is MNHEY and CDR2 SVGEGT. The CDR3 contains 13 residues.

This clonotype was recorded at least ten times. The chain uses TRBV11-2 and TRBJ2-4; maybe TRBD1 (5 bases). This CDR3 spans 15 amino acids. Per germline, CDR1 SGHAT and CDR2 FQNNGV. The V gene lost 5 bases and the J gene lost 7 bases, with 18 bases spanning the gap. CDR3 region: CASSPRTKGRNIQYF. The CDR3 DNA sequence: TGTGCCAGCAGCCCGCGGACCAAGGGGCGGAACATTCAGTACTTC.

This clonotype was seen many times. The chain joins TRBV4-1 to TRBJ2-5; TRBD1 aligns across 7 bases. V shed 1 base and J 7 bases; nucleotides not matched to a gene: 12. The CDR3 runs 16 residues. Germline V lookup: CDR1 MGHRA, CDR2 YSYEKL. CDR3 nucleotides: TGCGCCAGCAGCCAAGGGTTTATAGGGACAGAGGGGACCCAGTACTTC. This sequence encodes CASSQGFIGTEGTQYF.

This clonotype appeared many times. The V gene is TRBV12-3 or TRBV12-4, the J gene TRBJ2-5; 8 nucleotides agree with TRBD2. V lost 5 bases, J lost 5 bases, and 10 bases stayed unmatched. This CDR3 has 15 amino acids. CDR3 DNA sequence: TGTGCCAGCAGTCAAATCGGACTAGCCGCCGAGACCCAGTACTTC. Amino acid sequence: CASSQIGLAAETQYF.

In this sample, this clonotype turned up many times. In DNA, the CDR3 is TGTGCCAGCAGCTATGGGACCAGGGGGGGAAATGAAAAACTGTTTTTT. Amino acids: CASSYGTRGGNEKLFF. V and J are TRBV7-9 and TRBJ1-4, with 7 bases aligning to TRBD1. The V gene end was trimmed by 4 bases and the J gene end by 5 bases; junction bases not matched to a gene: 10. The CDR3 is 16 amino acids. Germline assignment: CDR1 SEHNR and CDR2 FQNEAQ (reference sequence).

The V gene is TRBV5-1, the J gene TRBJ2-3; 8 bases agree with TRBD2. The CDR3 is made up of 14 amino acids. From germline, CDR1 is SGHRS and CDR2 YFSETQ. The J segment lost 1 base and the V segment lost 4 bases, leaving 2 bases of the junction unmatched. DNA of the CDR3: TGCGCCAGCAGCGATAGCGGGGGCACAGATACGCAGTATTTT. Protein sequence: CASSDSGGTDTQYF.

This clonotype was detected many times. V usage is TRBV9 and J usage is TRBJ1-5; D is perhaps TRBD1 (5 bases). The CDR3 loop spans 15 amino acids. Germline CDR1 reads SGDLS; CDR2 reads YYNGEE. Trimming shortened V by 4 bases and J by 3 bases, and 14 bases separated the two germline ends. This CDR3 is CASSPSVGTNQPQHF. The CDR3 nucleotides are TGTGCCAGCAGCCCGAGCGTAGGGACCAATCAGCCCCAGCATTTT.

As regards this clonotype: The junction differs from germline at one of its ends, possibly a read error. The rearrangement joins TRBV11-2 to TRBJ1-2; no clear D. Per the germline V gene, CDR1 is SGHAT and CDR2 is FQNNGV. CDR3 length: 8 amino acids. The CDR3 DNA sequence: TGTGCCAGCAGCTCGACCCCCTTC. Translating gives CASSSTPF.

This clonotype was counted many times. This rearrangement joins TRBV11-2 to TRBJ1-1, with D uncertain. This CDR3 is 13 amino acids long. The germline V and J ends were trimmed by 7 bases and 4 bases, with 13 bases remaining between them. CDR1 is SGHAT and CDR2 is FQNNGV in the germline V gene. CDR3: CASTPRLGTEAFF. DNA of the CDR3: TGTGCCAGCACCCCCCGTCTTGGCACTGAAGCTTTCTTT. The full variable domain, rest sourced from reference TRBV11-2 and TRBJ1-1, is EAGVAQSPRYKIIEKRQSVAFWCNPISGHATLYWYQQILGQGPKLLIQFQNNGVVDDSQLPKDRFSAERLKGVDSTLKIQPAKLEDSAVYLCASTPRLGTEAFFGQGTRLTVV.

This clonotype is deemed medium-sized (0.01 to 0.1%). This chain connects TRBV28 to TRBJ1-1, with D possibly being TRBD1 (5 bases). CDR1 and CDR2 (germline): MDHEN, SYDVKM. The CDR3 extends over 14 amino acids. V was clipped by 5 bases and J by 0 bases, with 10 bases between them. CDR3 sequence (DNA): TGTGCCAGCAGTGAGGGACGGGTGAACACTGAAGCTTTCTTT. Protein: CASSEGRVNTEAFF. Using reference TRBV28 and TRBJ1-1 for the parts outside the CDR3, the full variable domain is DVKVTQSSRYLVKRTGEKVFLECVQDMDHENMFWYRQDPGLGLRLIYFSYDVKMKEKGDIPEGYSVSREKKERFSLILESASTNQTSMYLCASSEGRVNTEAFFGQGTRLTVV.

In its sample, this clonotype was seen many times. The V gene is TRBV15, the J gene TRBJ2-1; possible D gene TRBD2, 6 bases. The CDR3 is 15 residues long. CDR1 LNHNV and CDR2 YYDKDF come from the germline V gene (reference sequence). Trimming left V 8 bases short and J 0 bases short, with 14 bases between. The CDR3 bases are TGTGCCACCCATGGCCGGGGGAGCTCCTACAATGAGCAGTTCTTC. Amino acids: CATHGRGSSYNEQFF.

This clonotype showed up many times. The chain employs TRBV3-2 and TRBJ1-3. TRBV3-2 has pseudogene status. CDR3 size: 16 residues. As DNA, the CDR3 is TGTGCCAGCAGCCAAGATGGTCGGTCGAGGCTGAACACCATATATTTT. Translation: CASSQDGRSRLNTIYF.

The genes are TRBV19 and TRBJ1-4; D unresolved. The CDR3 covers 14 residues. V lost 8 bases and J lost 14, with 24 bases in between. Germline values: CDR1 LNHDA, CDR2 SQIVND (reference sequence). The chain's CDR3 is CASDNTAGRSRLFF. The DNA for the CDR3 is TGTGCCAGTGATAACACTGCGGGCCGGTCGAGGCTGTTTTTT.

The chain links TRBV5-4 to TRBJ1-2, with D unresolved. In germline, CDR1 is SGHNT, CDR2 YYREEE (reference sequence). V was pared by 4 bases and J by 8 bases, with 12 bases between. This CDR3 is built from 12 residues. The CDR3 DNA reads as TGTGCCAGCAGCAATGCGAGCGGGGGCTACACCTTC. It yields the protein CASSNASGGYTF.

In its sample, this clonotype was seen a few times. J is TRBJ2-2 and V is TRBV12-3 or TRBV12-4; the D is unclear. This CDR3 region has 16 residues. Trimming took off 3 bases at V and 7 bases at J, with 18 bases between the two ends. CDR3 nucleotides: TGTGCCAGCAGTTTCACCGCTGAGTGGTCTGACGGGGAGCTGTTTTTT. Translation: CASSFTAEWSDGELFF.

This clonotype was detected only a few times. The junction and the germline gene differ at one end; a read error may be behind it. The chain couples TRBV11-2 to TRBJ2-4, with 9 bases matching TRBD2. Germline V gives CDR1 SGHAT, CDR2 FQNNGV. The CDR3 totals 17 residues. In DNA, the CDR3 is TGTGTCAGCAGCCAACCTCCTGGCGGGGGGGCTGGGAACATTCAGTACTTC. Protein product: CVSSQPPGGGAGNIQYF.